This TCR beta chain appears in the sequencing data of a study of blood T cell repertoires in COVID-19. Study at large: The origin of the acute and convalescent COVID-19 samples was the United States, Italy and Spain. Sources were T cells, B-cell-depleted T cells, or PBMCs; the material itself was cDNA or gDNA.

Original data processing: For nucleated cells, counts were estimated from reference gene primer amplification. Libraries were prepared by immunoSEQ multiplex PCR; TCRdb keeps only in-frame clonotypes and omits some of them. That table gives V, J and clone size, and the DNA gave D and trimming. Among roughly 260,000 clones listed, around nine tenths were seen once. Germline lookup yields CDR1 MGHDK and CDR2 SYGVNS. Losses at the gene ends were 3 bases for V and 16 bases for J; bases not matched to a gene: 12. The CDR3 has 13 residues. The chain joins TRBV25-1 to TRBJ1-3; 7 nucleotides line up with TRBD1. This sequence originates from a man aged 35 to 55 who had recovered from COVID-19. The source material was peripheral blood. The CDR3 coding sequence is TGTGCCAGCAGTGAGTCAGGGGGTTCAGGCTTGTATTTT. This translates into CASSESGGSGLYF.